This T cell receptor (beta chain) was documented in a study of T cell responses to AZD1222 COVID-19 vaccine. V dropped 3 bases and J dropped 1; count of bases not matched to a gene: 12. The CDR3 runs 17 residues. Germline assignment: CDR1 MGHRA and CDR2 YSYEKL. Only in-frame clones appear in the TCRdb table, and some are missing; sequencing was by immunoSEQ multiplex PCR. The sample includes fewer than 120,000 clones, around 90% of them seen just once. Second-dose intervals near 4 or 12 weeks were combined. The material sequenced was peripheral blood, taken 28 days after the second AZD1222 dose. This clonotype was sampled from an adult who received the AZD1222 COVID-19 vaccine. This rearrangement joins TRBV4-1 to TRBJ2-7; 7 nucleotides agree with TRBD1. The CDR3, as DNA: TGCGCCAGCAGCCACGCTCCAGGGGGAGCCATGTCCTACGAGCAGTACTTC. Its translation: CASSHAPGGAMSYEQYF.